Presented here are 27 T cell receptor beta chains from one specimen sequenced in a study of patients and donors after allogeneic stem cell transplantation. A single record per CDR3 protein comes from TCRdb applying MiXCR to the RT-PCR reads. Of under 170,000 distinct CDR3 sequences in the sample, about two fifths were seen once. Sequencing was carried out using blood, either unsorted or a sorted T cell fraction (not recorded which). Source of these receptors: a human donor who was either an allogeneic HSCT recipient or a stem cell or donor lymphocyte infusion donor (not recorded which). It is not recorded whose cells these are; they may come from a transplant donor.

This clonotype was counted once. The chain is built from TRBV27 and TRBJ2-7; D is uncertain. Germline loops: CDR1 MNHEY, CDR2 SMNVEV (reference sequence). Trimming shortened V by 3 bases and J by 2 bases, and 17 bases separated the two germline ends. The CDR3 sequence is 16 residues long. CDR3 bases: TGTGCCAGCAGTTTGCGAGGTGCACGAAACACCTACGAGCAGTACTTC. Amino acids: CASSLRGARNTYEQYF.

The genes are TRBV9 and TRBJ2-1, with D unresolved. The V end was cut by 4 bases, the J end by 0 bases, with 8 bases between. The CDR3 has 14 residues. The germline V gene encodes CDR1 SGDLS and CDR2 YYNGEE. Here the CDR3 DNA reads TGTGCCAGCAGCCCGAGCCTCTCCTACAATGAGCAGTTCTTC. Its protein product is CASSPSLSYNEQFF. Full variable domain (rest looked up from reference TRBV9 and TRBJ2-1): DSGVTQTPKHLITATGQRVTLRCSPRSGDLSVYWYQQSLDQGLQFLIQYYNGEERAKGNILERFSAQQFPDLHSELNLSSLELGDSALYFCASSPSLSYNEQFFGPGTRLTVL.

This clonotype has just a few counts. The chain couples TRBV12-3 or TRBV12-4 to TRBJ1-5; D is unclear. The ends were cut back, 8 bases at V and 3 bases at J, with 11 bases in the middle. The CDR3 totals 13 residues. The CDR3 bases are TGTGCCAGCGGATACAGTGTCAATCAGCCCCAGCATTTT. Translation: CASGYSVNQPQHF.

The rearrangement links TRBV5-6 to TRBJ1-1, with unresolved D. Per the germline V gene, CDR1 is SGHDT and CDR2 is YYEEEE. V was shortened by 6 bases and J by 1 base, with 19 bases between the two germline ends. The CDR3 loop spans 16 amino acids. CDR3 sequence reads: CASTLSGRRTNTEAFF. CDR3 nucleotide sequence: TGTGCCAGCACCTTATCGGGTAGACGGACGAACACTGAAGCTTTCTTT.

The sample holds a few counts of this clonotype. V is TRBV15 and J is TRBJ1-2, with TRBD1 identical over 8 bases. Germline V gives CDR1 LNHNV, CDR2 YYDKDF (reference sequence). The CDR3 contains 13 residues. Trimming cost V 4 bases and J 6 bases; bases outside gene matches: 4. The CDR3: CATSTTTGDGYTF. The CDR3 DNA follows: TGTGCCACCAGCACTACGACAGGGGATGGCTACACCTTC. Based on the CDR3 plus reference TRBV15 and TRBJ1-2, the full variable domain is DAMVIQNPRYQVTQFGKPVTLSCSQTLNHNVMYWYQQKSSQAPKLLFHYYDKDFNNEADTPDNFQSRRPNTSFCFLDIRSPGLGDTAMYLCATSTTTGDGYTFGSGTRLTVV.

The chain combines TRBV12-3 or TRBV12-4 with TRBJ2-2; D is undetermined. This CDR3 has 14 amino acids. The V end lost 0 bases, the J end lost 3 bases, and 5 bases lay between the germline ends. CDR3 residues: CASSLAIDTGELFF. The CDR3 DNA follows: TGTGCCAGCAGTTTAGCGATAGACACCGGGGAGCTGTTTTTT.

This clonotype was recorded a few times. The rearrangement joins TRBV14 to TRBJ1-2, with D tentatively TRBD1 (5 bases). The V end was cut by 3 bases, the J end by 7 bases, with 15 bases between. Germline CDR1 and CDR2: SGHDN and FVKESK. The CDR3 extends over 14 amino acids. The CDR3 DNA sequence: TGTGCCAGCAGCCATGCGGGGGGTTTACTTGGCTACACCTTC. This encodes CASSHAGGLLGYTF.

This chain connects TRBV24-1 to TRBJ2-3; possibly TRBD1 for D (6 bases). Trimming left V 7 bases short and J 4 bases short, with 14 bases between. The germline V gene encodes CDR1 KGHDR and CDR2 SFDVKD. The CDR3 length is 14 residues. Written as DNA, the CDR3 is TGTGCCACCAGCCTGGAGCCAGGGGCAGATACGCAGTATTTT. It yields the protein CATSLEPGADTQYF.

CDR3 nucleotide sequence: TGCAGTGCCTCCTTGGAGATCCTCCCTCATCAGCCCCAGCATTTT. Translated: CSASLEILPHQPQHF. The chain joins TRBV20-1 to TRBJ1-5; D gene ambiguous. The CDR3 runs 15 residues. Germline CDR1 reads DFQATT; CDR2 reads SNEGSKA (reference sequence). V was shortened by 6 bases and J by 5 bases, with 20 bases between the two germline ends.

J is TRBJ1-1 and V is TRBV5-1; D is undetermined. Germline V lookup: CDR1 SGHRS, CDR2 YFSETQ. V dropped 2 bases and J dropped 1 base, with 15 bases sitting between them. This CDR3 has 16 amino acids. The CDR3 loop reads CASSFSAFLRNTEAFF. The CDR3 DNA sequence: TGCGCCAGCAGCTTTAGTGCCTTCCTACGGAACACTGAAGCTTTCTTT.

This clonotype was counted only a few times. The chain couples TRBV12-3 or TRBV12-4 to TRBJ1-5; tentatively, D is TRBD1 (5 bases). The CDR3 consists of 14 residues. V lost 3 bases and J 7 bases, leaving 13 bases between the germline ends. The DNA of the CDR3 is TGTGCCAGCAGTTTCAGTCAGGGCGGCCAGCCCCAGCATTTT. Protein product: CASSFSQGGQPQHF.

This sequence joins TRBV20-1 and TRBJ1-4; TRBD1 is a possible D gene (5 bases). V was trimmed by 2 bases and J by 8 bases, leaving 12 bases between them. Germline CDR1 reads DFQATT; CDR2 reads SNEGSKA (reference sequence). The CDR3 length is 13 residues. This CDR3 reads CSARRNRDEKLFF. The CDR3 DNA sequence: TGCAGTGCTAGACGTAACCGGGACGAAAAACTGTTTTTT.

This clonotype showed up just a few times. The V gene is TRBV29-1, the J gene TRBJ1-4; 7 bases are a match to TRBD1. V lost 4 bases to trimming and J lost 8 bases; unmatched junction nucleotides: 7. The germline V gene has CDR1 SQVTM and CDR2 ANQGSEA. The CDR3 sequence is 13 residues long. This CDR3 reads CSVGTRTGEKLFF. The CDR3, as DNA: TGCAGCGTTGGTACCCGGACAGGCGAAAAACTGTTTTTT.

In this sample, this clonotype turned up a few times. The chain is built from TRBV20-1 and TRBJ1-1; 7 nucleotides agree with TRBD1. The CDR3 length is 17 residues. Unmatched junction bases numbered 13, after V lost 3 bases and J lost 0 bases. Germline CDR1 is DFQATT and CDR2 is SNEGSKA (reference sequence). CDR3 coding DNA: TGCAGTGCTAGCCCCAGACAGGGCCCAGGAATGAACACTGAAGCTTTCTTT. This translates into CSASPRQGPGMNTEAFF.

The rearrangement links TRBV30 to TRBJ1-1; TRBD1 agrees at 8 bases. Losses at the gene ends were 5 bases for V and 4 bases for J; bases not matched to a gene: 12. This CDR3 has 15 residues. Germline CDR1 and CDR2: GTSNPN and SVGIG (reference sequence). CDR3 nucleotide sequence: TGTGCCTGGGGTACAGGGGGGGAGTCGGGCACTGAAGCTTTCTTT. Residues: CAWGTGGESGTEAFF.

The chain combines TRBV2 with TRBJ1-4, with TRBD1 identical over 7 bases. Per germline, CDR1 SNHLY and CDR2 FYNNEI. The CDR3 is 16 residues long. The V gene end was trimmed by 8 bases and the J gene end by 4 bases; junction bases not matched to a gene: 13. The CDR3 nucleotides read TGTGCCAGCTACCCGAGGACAGGCGGTATTAATGAAAAACTGTTTTTT. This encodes CASYPRTGGINEKLFF.

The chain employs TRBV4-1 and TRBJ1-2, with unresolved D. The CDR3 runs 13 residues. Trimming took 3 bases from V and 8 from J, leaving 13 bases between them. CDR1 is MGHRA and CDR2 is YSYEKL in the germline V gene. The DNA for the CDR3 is TGCGCCAGCAGCCAGTCGACCCCGGGGGGCTACACCTTC. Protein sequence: CASSQSTPGGYTF.

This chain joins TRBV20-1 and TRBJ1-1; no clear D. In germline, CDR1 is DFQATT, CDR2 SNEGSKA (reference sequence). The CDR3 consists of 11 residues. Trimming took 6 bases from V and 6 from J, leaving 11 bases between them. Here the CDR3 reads CSAAREPEAFF. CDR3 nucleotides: TGCAGTGCGGCAAGAGAACCTGAAGCTTTCTTT.

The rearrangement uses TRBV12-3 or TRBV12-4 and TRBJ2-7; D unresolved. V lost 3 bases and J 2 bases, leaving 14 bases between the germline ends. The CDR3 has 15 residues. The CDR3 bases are TGTGCCAGCAGTTTCTTAACCCTGTCCACCTACGAGCAGTACTTC. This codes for CASSFLTLSTYEQYF.

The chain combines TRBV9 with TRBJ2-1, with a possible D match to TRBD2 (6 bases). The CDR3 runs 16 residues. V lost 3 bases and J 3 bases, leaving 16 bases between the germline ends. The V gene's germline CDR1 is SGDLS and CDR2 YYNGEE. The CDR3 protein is CASSGIGGAGYNEQFF. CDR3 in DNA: TGTGCCAGCAGCGGAATAGGAGGGGCCGGCTACAATGAGCAGTTCTTC.

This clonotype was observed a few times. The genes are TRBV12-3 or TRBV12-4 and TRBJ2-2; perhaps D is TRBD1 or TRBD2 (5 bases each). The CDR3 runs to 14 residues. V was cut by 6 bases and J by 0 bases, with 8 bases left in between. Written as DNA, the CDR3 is TGTGCCAGCAGCGGGGCCCCGAACACCGGGGAGCTGTTTTTT. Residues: CASSGAPNTGELFF.

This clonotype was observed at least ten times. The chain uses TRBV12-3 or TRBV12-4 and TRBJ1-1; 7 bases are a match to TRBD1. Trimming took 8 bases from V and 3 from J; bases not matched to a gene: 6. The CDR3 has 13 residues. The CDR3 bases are TGTGCCAGCCGTGACAGGGCCGACACTGAAGCTTTCTTT. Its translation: CASRDRADTEAFF.

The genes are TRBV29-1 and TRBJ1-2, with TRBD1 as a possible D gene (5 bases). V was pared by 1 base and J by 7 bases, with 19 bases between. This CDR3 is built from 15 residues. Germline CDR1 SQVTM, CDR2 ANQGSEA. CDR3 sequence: CSVEGDATASVGYTF. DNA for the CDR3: TGCAGCGTTGAAGGAGACGCGACAGCCTCGGTTGGCTACACCTTC.

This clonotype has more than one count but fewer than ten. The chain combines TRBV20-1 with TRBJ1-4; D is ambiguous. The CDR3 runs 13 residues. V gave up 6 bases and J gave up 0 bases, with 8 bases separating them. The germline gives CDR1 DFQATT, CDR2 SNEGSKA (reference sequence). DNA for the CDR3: TGCAGTGCCAGACGGGCAACTAATGAAAAACTGTTTTTT. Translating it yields CSARRATNEKLFF.

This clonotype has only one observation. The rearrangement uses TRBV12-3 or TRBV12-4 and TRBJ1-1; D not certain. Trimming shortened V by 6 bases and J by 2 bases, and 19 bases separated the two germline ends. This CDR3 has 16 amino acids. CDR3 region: CASRRFRRSRNTEAFF. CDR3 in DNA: TGTGCCAGCAGGCGGTTTAGAAGATCCCGTAACACTGAAGCTTTCTTT.

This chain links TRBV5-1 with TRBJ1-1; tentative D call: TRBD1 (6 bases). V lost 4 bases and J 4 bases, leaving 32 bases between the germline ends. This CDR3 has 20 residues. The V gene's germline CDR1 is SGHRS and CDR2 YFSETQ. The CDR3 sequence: CASSLGLPGHQDQRGTEAFF. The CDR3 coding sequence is TGCGCCAGCAGCCTAGGGCTTCCGGGACACCAAGATCAAAGAGGCACTGAAGCTTTCTTT.

The CDR3 sequence is CAISERGRSSGANVLTF. In DNA form, the CDR3 reads TGTGCCATCAGTGAGAGAGGACGGAGCTCTGGGGCCAACGTCCTGACTTTC. This sequence joins TRBV10-3 and TRBJ2-6; D not resolved. Deletions cut 2 bases from V and 0 bases from J, with 11 bases between. The germline CDR1 and CDR2 sequences are ENHRY and SYGVKD. CDR3 length: 17 residues.